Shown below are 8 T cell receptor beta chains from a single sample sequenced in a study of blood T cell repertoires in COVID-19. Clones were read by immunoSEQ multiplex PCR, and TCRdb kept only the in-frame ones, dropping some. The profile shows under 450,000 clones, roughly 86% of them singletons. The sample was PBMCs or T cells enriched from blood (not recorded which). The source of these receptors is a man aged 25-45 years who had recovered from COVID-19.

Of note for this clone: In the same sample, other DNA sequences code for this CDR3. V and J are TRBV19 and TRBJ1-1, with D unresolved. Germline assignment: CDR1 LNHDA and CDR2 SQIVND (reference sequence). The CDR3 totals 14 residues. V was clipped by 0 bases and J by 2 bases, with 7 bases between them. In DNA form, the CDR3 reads TGTGCCAGTAGTATAGATCGGGAAAACACTGAAGCTTTCTTT. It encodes CASSIDRENTEAFF.

This CDR3 is CASSWGQGGELFF. The CDR3 region has the DNA TGTGCCAGCAGCTGGGGACAGGGCGGGGAGCTGTTTTTT. V gene TRBV7-2 combines with J gene TRBJ2-2; 9 positions agree with TRBD1. There are 13 residues in the CDR3. CDR1 and CDR2 (germline): SGHTA, FQGNSA. J lost 7 bases, V lost 4 bases, and 1 base had no gene match.

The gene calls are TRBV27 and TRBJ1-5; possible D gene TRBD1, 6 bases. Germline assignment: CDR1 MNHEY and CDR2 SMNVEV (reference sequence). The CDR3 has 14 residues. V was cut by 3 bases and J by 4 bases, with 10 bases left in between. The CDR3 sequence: CASSLWQGNQPQHF. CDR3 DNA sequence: TGTGCCAGCAGTTTGTGGCAGGGGAATCAGCCCCAGCATTTT.

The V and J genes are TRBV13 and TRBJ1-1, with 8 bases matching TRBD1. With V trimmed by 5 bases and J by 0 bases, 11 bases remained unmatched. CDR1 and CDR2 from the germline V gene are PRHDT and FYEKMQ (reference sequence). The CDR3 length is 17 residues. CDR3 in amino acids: CASSPGTGSFLNTEAFF. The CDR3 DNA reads TGTGCCAGCAGCCCTGGGACAGGCTCTTTCTTGAACACTGAAGCTTTCTTT. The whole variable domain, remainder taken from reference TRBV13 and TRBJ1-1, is AAGVIQSPRHLIKEKRETATLKCYPIPRHDTVYWYQQGPGQDPQFLISFYEKMQSDKGSIPDRFSAQQFSDYHSELNMSSLELGDSALYFCASSPGTGSFLNTEAFFGQGTRLTVV.

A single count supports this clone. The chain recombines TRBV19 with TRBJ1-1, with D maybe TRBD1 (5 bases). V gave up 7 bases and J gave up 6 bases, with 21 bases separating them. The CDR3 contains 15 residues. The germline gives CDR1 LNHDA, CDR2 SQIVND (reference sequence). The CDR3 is CASTNNLGGVPEAFF. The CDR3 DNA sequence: TGTGCCAGTACAAACAACCTTGGAGGGGTGCCTGAAGCTTTCTTT.

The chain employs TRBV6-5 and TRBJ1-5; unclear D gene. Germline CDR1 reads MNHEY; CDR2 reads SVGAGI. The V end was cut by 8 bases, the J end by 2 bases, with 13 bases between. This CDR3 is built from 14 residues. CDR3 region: CASRESSGNQPQHF. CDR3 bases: TGTGCCAGCCGGGAGAGTTCTGGCAATCAGCCCCAGCATTTT.

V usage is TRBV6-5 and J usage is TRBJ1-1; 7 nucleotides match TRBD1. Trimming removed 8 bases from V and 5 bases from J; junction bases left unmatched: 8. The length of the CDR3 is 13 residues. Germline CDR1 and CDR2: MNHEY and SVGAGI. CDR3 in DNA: TGTGCCAGCTCCGGACAGGTCCCTACTGAAGCTTTCTTT. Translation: CASSGQVPTEAFF.

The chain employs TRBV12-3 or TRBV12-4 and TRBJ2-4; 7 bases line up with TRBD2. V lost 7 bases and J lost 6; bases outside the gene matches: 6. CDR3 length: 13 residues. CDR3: CASTGGGRNIQYF. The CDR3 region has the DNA TGTGCCAGCACGGGGGGAGGCCGAAACATTCAGTACTTC.